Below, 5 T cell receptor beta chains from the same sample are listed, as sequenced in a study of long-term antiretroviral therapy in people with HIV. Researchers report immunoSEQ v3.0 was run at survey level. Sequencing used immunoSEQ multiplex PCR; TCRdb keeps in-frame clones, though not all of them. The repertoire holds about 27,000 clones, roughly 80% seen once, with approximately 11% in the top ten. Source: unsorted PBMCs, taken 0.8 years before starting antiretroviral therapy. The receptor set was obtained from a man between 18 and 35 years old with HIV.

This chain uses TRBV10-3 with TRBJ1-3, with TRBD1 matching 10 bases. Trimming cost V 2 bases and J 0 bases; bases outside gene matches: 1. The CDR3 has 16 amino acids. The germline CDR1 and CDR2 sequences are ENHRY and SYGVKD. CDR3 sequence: CAISEDRGLSGNTIYF. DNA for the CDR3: TGTGCCATCAGTGAGGACAGGGGGCTCTCTGGAAACACCATATATTTT.

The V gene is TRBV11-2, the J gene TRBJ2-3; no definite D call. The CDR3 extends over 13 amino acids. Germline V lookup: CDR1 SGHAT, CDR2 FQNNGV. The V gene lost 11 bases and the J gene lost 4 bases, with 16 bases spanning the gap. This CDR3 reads CAAGSLEADTQYF. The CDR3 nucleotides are TGTGCCGCCGGAAGTCTAGAGGCAGATACGCAGTATTTT.

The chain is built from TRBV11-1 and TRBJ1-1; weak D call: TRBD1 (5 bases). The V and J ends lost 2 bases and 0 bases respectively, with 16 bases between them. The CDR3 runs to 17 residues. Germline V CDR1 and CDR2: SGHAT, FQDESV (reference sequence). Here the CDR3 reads CASSLTLQGEMNTEAFF. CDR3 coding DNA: TGTGCCAGCAGCTTAACCCTCCAGGGCGAAATGAACACTGAAGCTTTCTTT.

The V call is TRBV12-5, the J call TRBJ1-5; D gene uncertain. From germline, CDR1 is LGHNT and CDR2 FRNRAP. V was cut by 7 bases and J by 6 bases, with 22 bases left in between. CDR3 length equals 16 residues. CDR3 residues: CASAFRAPGVFQPQHF. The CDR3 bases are TGTGCTAGTGCGTTCCGAGCCCCAGGTGTGTTTCAGCCCCAGCATTTT.

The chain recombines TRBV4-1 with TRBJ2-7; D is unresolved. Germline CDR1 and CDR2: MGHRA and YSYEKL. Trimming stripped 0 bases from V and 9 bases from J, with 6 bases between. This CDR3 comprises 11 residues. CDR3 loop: CASSQDPSQYF. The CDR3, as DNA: TGCGCCAGCAGCCAAGACCCCTCGCAGTACTTC.